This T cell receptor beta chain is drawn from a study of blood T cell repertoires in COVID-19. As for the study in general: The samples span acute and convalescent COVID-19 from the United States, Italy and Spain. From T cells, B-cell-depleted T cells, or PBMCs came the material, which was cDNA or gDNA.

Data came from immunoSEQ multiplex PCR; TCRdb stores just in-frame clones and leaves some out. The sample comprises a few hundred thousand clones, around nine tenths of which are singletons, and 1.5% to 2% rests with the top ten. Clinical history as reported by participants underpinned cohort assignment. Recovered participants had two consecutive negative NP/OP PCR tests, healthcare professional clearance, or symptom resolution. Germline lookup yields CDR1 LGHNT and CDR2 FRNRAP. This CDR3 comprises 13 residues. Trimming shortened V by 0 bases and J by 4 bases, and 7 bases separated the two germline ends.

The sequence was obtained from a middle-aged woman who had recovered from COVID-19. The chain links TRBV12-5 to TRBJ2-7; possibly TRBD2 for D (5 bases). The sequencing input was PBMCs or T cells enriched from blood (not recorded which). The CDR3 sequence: CASGLVAGYEQYF. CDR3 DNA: TGTGCTAGTGGTTTGGTCGCGGGTTACGAGCAGTACTTC. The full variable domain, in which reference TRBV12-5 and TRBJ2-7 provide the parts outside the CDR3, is DARVTQTPRHKVTEMGQEVTMRCQPILGHNTVFWYRQTMMQGLELLAYFRNRAPLDDSGMPKDRFSAEMPDATLATLKIQPSEPRDSAVYFCASGLVAGYEQYFGPGTRLTVT.